The 5 T cell receptor beta chains below come from one sample, sequenced in a study of T cell responses to AZD1222 COVID-19 vaccine. Clones were sequenced by immunoSEQ multiplex PCR, and TCRdb holds only the in-frame ones, with some missing. This sample has around 200,000 clones, with about 92% found just once. This specimen consisted of peripheral blood, obtained on day 0 of AZD1222 vaccination. The receptor source for this set is an adult in good health.

The chain is built from TRBV5-1 and TRBJ2-3; 8 positions agree with TRBD1. The length of the CDR3 is 14 residues. Trimming at V came to 9 bases and at J to 2 bases, leaving 8 bases not matched to a gene. Germline lookup yields CDR1 SGHRS and CDR2 YFSETQ. In nucleotides, the CDR3 is TGCGCCACCCGACCGGGACAGGTCACAGATACGCAGTATTTT. Its protein product is CATRPGQVTDTQYF.

This clone qualifies as medium-sized (0.01 to 0.1%). The rearrangement uses TRBV4-2 and TRBJ1-6, with TRBD1 matching over 8 bases. Unmatched junction bases numbered 4, after V lost 4 bases and J lost 5 bases. Germline V gene data show CDR1 as LGHNA and CDR2 as YNFKEQ. CDR3 size: 15 residues. CDR3 region: CASSPQTGDNSPLHF. The DNA of the CDR3 is TGTGCCAGCAGCCCCCAGACAGGGGATAATTCACCCCTCCACTTT.

The CDR3 region is CASSEPGQGSNTIYF. The DNA of the CDR3 is TGCGCCAGCAGCGAGCCGGGACAGGGTTCAAACACCATATATTTT. The chain employs TRBV5-1 and TRBJ1-3, with 9 positions matching TRBD1. The V gene end was trimmed by 4 bases and the J gene end by 6 bases; junction bases not matched to a gene: 8. The length of the CDR3 is 15 residues. Germline lookup yields CDR1 SGHRS and CDR2 YFSETQ.

The genes are TRBV14 and TRBJ1-2; 9 nucleotides match TRBD1. The length of the CDR3 is 15 residues. In germline, CDR1 is SGHDN, CDR2 FVKESK. Trimming at V came to 2 bases and at J to 4 bases, leaving 5 bases not matched to a gene. The CDR3 sequence: CASSQRQGVAYGYTF. The CDR3 DNA sequence: TGTGCCAGCAGCCAAAGACAGGGGGTAGCCTATGGCTACACCTTC.

The chain has TRBV10-3 and TRBJ1-2; TRBD1 is a possible D gene (6 bases). Germline V CDR1 and CDR2: ENHRY, SYGVKD. V shed 6 bases and J shed 8 bases, with 13 bases lying between them. CDR3 size: 12 residues. CDR3 loop: CAIRSGDFGYTF. The CDR3 nucleotides read TGTGCCATCAGATCAGGGGATTTCGGCTACACCTTC.